This is a list of T cell receptor beta chains from one sample in a study of T cell responses to AZD1222 COVID-19 vaccine. Profiling relied on immunoSEQ multiplex PCR, and the TCRdb table lists in-frame clones only, not all of them. The data hold more than 100,000 clones, with roughly 89% observed a single time. The sequencing used peripheral blood, collected on day 0 of AZD1222 vaccination. These receptors were taken from an adult in good health. CDR3s leave out the opening cysteine and the closing phenylalanine or tryptophan.

v_call: TRBV9
cdr3_aa: ASSVGGTAAYEQY

v_call: TRBV30
cdr3_aa: AWSEGVGNQPQH

v_call: TRBV18
cdr3_aa: ASSPRSSWSATNEKLF

v_call: TRBV5-4
cdr3_aa: ASSSMGSGGDQETQY

v_call: TRBV28
cdr3_aa: ASSLSLSGREKLF

v_call: TRBV5-5
cdr3_aa: ASSLAGTGSYEQY

v_call: TRBV5-4
cdr3_aa: ASSSRGRDYEQY

v_call: TRBV2
cdr3_aa: ASSDSGTNNEKLF

v_call: TRBV6-5
cdr3_aa: ASSYSPGSETQY

v_call: TRBV3-1/TRBV3-2
cdr3_aa: ASSQEGQSSYNSPLH

v_call: TRBV9
cdr3_aa: ASSVATSGSGANVLT

v_call: TRBV5-1
cdr3_aa: ASSEDTMNTEAF

v_call: TRBV15
cdr3_aa: ATSRGRTGGTGELF

v_call: TRBV5-1
cdr3_aa: ASSYQGANEKLF

v_call: TRBV5-4
cdr3_aa: ASSWGTEAF

v_call: TRBV7-9
cdr3_aa: ASSLVQGPGANVLT

v_call: TRBV9
cdr3_aa: ASSVGLAPGEKLF

v_call: TRBV11-3
cdr3_aa: ASSLGARSSTDTQY

v_call: TRBV7-8
cdr3_aa: ASSLRLADYEQY